The 29 T cell receptor beta chains below all came from one sample that was sequenced in a study of metastatic and nonmetastatic thyroid tumors. TCRdb re-called clones from the PCR reads using MiXCR. Counted here are about 30,000 clones, 20% to 30% occurring once; the ten biggest clones make up around 2.5%. Every patient underwent thyroid surgery untreated. The sequencing sample was made of blood. Receptors were obtained from a female donor with papillary thyroid cancer or a benign thyroid nodule (not recorded which). Some clones in this sample may be carry-over from other donors' samples.

This clone was seen more than once but under ten times. A junction boundary mismatches the germline segment, possibly from a read error. The chain recombines TRBV7-2 with TRBJ2-7; 7 nucleotides match TRBD2. The germline V gene has CDR1 SGHTA and CDR2 FQGNSA. The CDR3 contains 14 residues. In DNA, the CDR3 is TGTGCCAACAGCCCCCGGGGACTATTCTCCGAGCAGTACTTC. Its translation is CANSPRGLFSEQYF.

The chain has TRBV28 and TRBJ2-5; tentatively, D is TRBD2 (6 bases). V was clipped by 5 bases and J by 4 bases, with 20 bases between them. This CDR3 region has 16 residues. From germline, CDR1 is MDHEN and CDR2 SYDVKM. The CDR3 nucleotides read TGTGCCAGCAGTACCGGTACTAGCCGGATTGCAGAGACCCAGTACTTC. Amino acids: CASSTGTSRIAETQYF.

The chain links TRBV20-1 to TRBJ1-2, with D possibly matching TRBD1 (5 bases). V was trimmed by 3 bases and J by 13 bases, leaving 12 bases between them. CDR1 is DFQATT, CDR2 SNEGSKA, per germline (reference sequence). The CDR3 is made up of 10 amino acids. CDR3 bases: TGCAGTGCTAGGTTGACAGCCCTCACCTTC. Amino acids: CSARLTALTF.

This clone was detected many times. This chain uses TRBV11-2 with TRBJ2-1, with D perhaps assigned TRBD1 or TRBD2 (6 bases each). The V and J ends lost 3 bases and 5 bases respectively, with 14 bases between them. CDR1 is SGHAT and CDR2 is FQNNGV in the germline V gene. The CDR3 runs to 15 residues. Here the CDR3 reads CASSFRGGEHNEQFF. The CDR3 DNA reads TGTGCCAGCAGCTTCAGGGGCGGGGAACACAATGAGCAGTTCTTC.

The rearrangement links TRBV28 to TRBJ2-7, with TRBD1 as a possible D gene (5 bases). Trimming cost V 3 bases and J 7 bases, with 19 bases left between them. The CDR3 totals 15 residues. The germline V gene encodes CDR1 MDHEN and CDR2 SYDVKM. CDR3 nucleotide sequence: TGTGCCAGCAGTTTGTCTTCATGGGGCGCACGGGAGCAGTACTTC. The encoded protein is CASSLSSWGAREQYF.

A word on this clone: This clone may be a read error of a much larger clone one base away. Other DNA variants within this sample encode the same CDR3. The rearrangement uses TRBV7-9 and TRBJ2-5; D is unresolved. Germline loops: CDR1 SEHNR, CDR2 FQNEAQ (reference sequence). V was cut by 4 bases and J by 1 base, with 7 bases left in between. This CDR3 region has 13 residues. The CDR3 loop is CASSYSRQETQYF. CDR3 in DNA: TGTGCCAGCAGCTACTCTCGCCAAGAGACCCAGTACTTC.

This clone appeared a few times. The rearrangement joins TRBV6-1 to TRBJ1-4, with D perhaps matching TRBD1 (6 bases). V shed 6 bases and J shed 8 bases, with 22 bases lying between them. Germline V lookup: CDR1 MNHNS, CDR2 SASEGT. The CDR3 has 16 residues. CDR3 sequence reads: CASRLQGVSPVEKLFF. CDR3 nucleotides: TGTGCCAGCAGGCTACAGGGAGTTTCACCAGTGGAAAAACTGTTTTTT.

This clone counts as medium-sized. V and J are TRBV12-3 or TRBV12-4 and TRBJ1-2; 7 nucleotides agree with TRBD1. The V segment lost 6 bases and the J segment 8 bases; nucleotides outside the gene matches: 9. The CDR3 has 13 residues. The CDR3 nucleotides read TGTGCCAGCAGAACCGCCGGGACAGAAGGCTACACCTTC. It yields the protein CASRTAGTEGYTF.

By sample share, this clone is medium-sized. The V gene is TRBV20-1, the J gene TRBJ1-2, with 7 nucleotides matching TRBD1. CDR1 is DFQATT, CDR2 SNEGSKA, per germline (reference sequence). The CDR3 consists of 16 residues. V shed 0 bases, J shed 2 bases, and the junction held 9 bases outside the gene matches. The CDR3 sequence: CSARDIGQAVNYGYTF. In nucleotides, the CDR3 is TGCAGTGCTAGAGATATCGGACAGGCTGTAAACTATGGCTACACCTTC.

This clone was seen ten or more times. The CDR3 DNA is TGTGCCAGCAGTCCCGGACTAGCGGGAGAGGATGAGCAGTTCTTC. Its translation: CASSPGLAGEDEQFF. The chain uses TRBV6-1 and TRBJ2-1; 13 nucleotides align to TRBD2. Germline V gene sequence: CDR1 MNHNS, CDR2 SASEGT. The V segment lost 5 bases and the J segment 8 bases; nucleotides outside the gene matches: 6. This CDR3 has 15 amino acids.

By frequency in the sample, this clone is medium-sized. V is TRBV7-8 and J is TRBJ2-7; 14 bases map to TRBD2. The germline gives CDR1 SGHVS, CDR2 FQNEAQ. This CDR3 has 18 residues. J gave up 5 bases and V 6 bases, and 15 bases lay outside the gene matches. CDR3 in DNA: TGTGCCAGCAGGGAAACTACCCGACTAGCGGGAGGGGCCCACGAGCAGTACTTC. It encodes CASRETTRLAGGAHEQYF.

This clone was seen many times. CDR3 DNA sequence: TGTGCCAGCAGTGGATCTAACTATGGCTACACCTTC. It is translated as CASSGSNYGYTF. J is TRBJ1-2 and V is TRBV27; D gene uncertain. CDR1 MNHEY and CDR2 SMNVEV come from the germline V gene (reference sequence). The CDR3 loop spans 12 amino acids. Trimming stripped 5 bases from V and 0 bases from J, with 4 bases between.

The table lists this clone with many counts. The chain recombines TRBV6-1 with TRBJ2-2; D not certain. In germline, CDR1 is MNHNS, CDR2 SASEGT. This CDR3 comprises 14 residues. Trimming took 6 bases from V and 1 from J, leaving 9 bases between them. The CDR3 DNA reads TGTGCCAGCAGACCTTCTGGGAACACCGGGGAGCTGTTTTTT. Translating it yields CASRPSGNTGELFF.

This clone was seen more than once but under ten times. The chain joins TRBV4-1 to TRBJ2-1; tentative D call: TRBD1 (6 bases). Germline CDR1 and CDR2: MGHRA and YSYEKL. Trimming took 4 bases from V and 8 from J, leaving 15 bases between them. The CDR3 totals 14 residues. The CDR3 loop is CASSLPGVGDEQFF. The CDR3 region has the DNA TGCGCCAGCAGCCTGCCAGGGGTCGGGGATGAGCAGTTCTTC.

This clone was seen many times. The genes are TRBV5-6 and TRBJ2-7; a possible D gene is TRBD2 (7 bases). The V gene lost 3 bases and the J gene lost 4 bases, with 11 bases spanning the gap. The CDR3 totals 13 residues. Germline V gives CDR1 SGHDT, CDR2 YYEEEE. DNA for the CDR3: TGTGCCAGCAGCTGGGGGGGGCCTTACGAGCAGTACTTC. It translates to CASSWGGPYEQYF.

This clone was counted at least ten times. This sequence joins TRBV20-1 and TRBJ2-3; 10 bases line up with TRBD2. The ends lost 1 base at V and 5 bases at J; junction bases unmatched: 9. CDR3 length: 16 residues. Germline V lookup: CDR1 DFQATT, CDR2 SNEGSKA (reference sequence). CDR3 loop: CSARGWKREGEDTQYF. DNA of the CDR3: TGCAGTGCTAGAGGGTGGAAGCGGGAGGGCGAAGATACGCAGTATTTT.

This clone was observed at least ten times. The genes are TRBV6-4 and TRBJ1-5; D might be TRBD1 (6 bases). The CDR3 runs 14 residues. Deletions cut 3 bases from V and 0 bases from J, with 6 bases between. CDR1 MRHNA and CDR2 SNTAGT come from the germline V gene. In DNA form, the CDR3 reads TGTGCCAGCAGTGAGGGACATAGCAATCAGCCCCAGCATTTT. It specifies CASSEGHSNQPQHF.

This clone showed up many times. The chain joins TRBV4-3 to TRBJ2-7, with D possibly being TRBD1 (6 bases). The CDR3 length is 13 residues. Germline V gene data show CDR1 as LGHNA and CDR2 as YSLEER. The germline V and J ends were trimmed by 1 base and 7 bases, with 11 bases remaining between them. CDR3 DNA sequence: TGCGCCAGCAGCCAAGCCCTAGGGGGAGAGCAGTACTTC. This sequence encodes CASSQALGGEQYF.

This clone was detected a few times. The chain carries TRBV6-1 and TRBJ1-2; 10 bases align to TRBD1. The J segment lost 4 bases and the V segment lost 0 bases, leaving 5 bases of the junction unmatched. This CDR3 has 16 residues. Germline CDR1 MNHNS, CDR2 SASEGT. DNA of the CDR3: TGTGCCAGCAGTGAAGCGGGACAGGGGAGTCCCTATGGCTACACCTTC. It is translated as CASSEAGQGSPYGYTF.

Turning to this clone: At one boundary the junction diverges from the germline segment, which might be a read error. CDR3: CASSRGATETYEKYF. The CDR3 nucleotides are TGTGCCAGCAGTAGGGGGGCAACCGAGACCTACGAGAAGTACTTC. This chain connects TRBV12-3 or TRBV12-4 to TRBJ2-7; the D call may be TRBD1 or TRBD2 (6 bases each). The CDR3 is 15 amino acids.

The rearrangement uses TRBV20-1 and TRBJ2-1, with TRBD2 as a possible D gene (5 bases). The CDR3 extends over 13 amino acids. V was cut by 6 bases and J by 10 bases, with 19 bases left in between. Germline CDR1 is DFQATT and CDR2 is SNEGSKA (reference sequence). The CDR3 is CSAPGIKTGEQFF. The DNA of the CDR3 is TGCAGTGCACCCGGGATAAAAACTGGGGAGCAGTTCTTC.

This clone was detected many times. The V and J genes are TRBV7-8 and TRBJ2-6; D is undetermined. The germline V gene encodes CDR1 SGHVS and CDR2 FQNEAQ. Trimming took off 4 bases at V and 0 bases at J, with 10 bases between the two ends. The CDR3 spans 16 residues. CDR3 DNA sequence: TGTGCCAGCAGCTCAGAAGGGTTCTCTGGGGCCAACGTCCTGACTTTC. Encoded protein: CASSSEGFSGANVLTF.

This clone was seen many times. CDR3 in amino acids: CASSFEAGGGYTF. Here the CDR3 DNA reads TGTGCCAGCAGCTTCGAGGCGGGAGGTGGCTACACCTTC. The chain carries TRBV7-8 and TRBJ1-2, with D unresolved. Trimming cost V 3 bases and J 7 bases, with 12 bases left between them. Germline loops: CDR1 SGHVS, CDR2 FQNEAQ. The CDR3 has 13 amino acids.

This clone was observed at least ten times. CDR3 protein: CASSGRGAGELFF. As DNA, the CDR3 is TGTGCCAGCAGTGGCCGTGGGGCCGGGGAGCTGTTTTTT. This sequence joins TRBV25-1 and TRBJ2-2; D uncertain. Germline lookup yields CDR1 MGHDK and CDR2 SYGVNS. The germline V and J ends were trimmed by 4 bases and 6 bases, with 9 bases remaining between them. The length of the CDR3 is 13 residues. Complete variable domain (other parts from reference TRBV25-1 and TRBJ2-2): EADIYQTPRYLVIGTGKKITLECSQTMGHDKMYWYQQDPGMELHLIHYSYGVNSTEKGDLSSESTVSRIRTEHFPLTLESARPSHTSQYLCASSGRGAGELFFGEGSRLTVL.

This clone is medium-sized within its sample. The V gene is TRBV6-1, the J gene TRBJ2-7; 7 bases line up with TRBD2. Per germline, CDR1 MNHNS and CDR2 SASEGT. CDR3 length: 12 amino acids. Trimming cost V 8 bases and J 3 bases; bases outside gene matches: 4. As DNA, the CDR3 is TGTGCCAGCGGGGACTATAACTACGAGCAGTACTTC. The encoded protein is CASGDYNYEQYF.

This clone was counted at least ten times. The chain uses TRBV20-1 and TRBJ2-1; D possibly matches TRBD1 or TRBD2 (6 bases each). CDR3 length equals 15 residues. V was shortened by 6 bases and J by 5 bases, with 20 bases between the two germline ends. Germline CDR1 is DFQATT and CDR2 is SNEGSKA (reference sequence). CDR3 amino acids: CSAIKGGQRNNEQFF. In DNA form, the CDR3 reads TGCAGTGCAATTAAGGGGGGTCAAAGAAACAATGAGCAGTTCTTC.

This clone was recorded many times. The chain is built from TRBV5-1 and TRBJ2-1, with D uncertain. Germline lookup yields CDR1 SGHRS and CDR2 YFSETQ. The CDR3 is made up of 15 amino acids. Between the trimmed V and J ends, which lost 5 bases and 0 bases, there was a span of 12 bases. CDR3 DNA sequence: TGCGCCAGCAGGCCCGCCTTAAGCTCCTACAATGAGCAGTTCTTC. Translating it yields CASRPALSSYNEQFF.

Many counts were recorded for this clone. The chain is built from TRBV30 and TRBJ2-1; tentative D call: TRBD2 (6 bases). The V end lost 4 bases, the J end lost 10 bases, and 14 bases lay between the germline ends. This CDR3 has 12 residues. The V gene's germline CDR1 is GTSNPN and CDR2 SVGIG (reference sequence). The CDR3 region is CAWKPRRDEQFF. CDR3 bases: TGTGCCTGGAAGCCCCGGAGGGACGAGCAGTTCTTC.

There are many counts of this clone. CDR3 nucleotide sequence: TGTGCCAGCAGATATGGACCGCTAAACACTGAAGCTTTCTTT. It is translated as CASRYGPLNTEAFF. The J gene is TRBJ1-1, the V gene TRBV28, with unresolved D. The CDR3 covers 14 residues. Germline CDR1 is MDHEN and CDR2 is SYDVKM. Trimming took 6 bases from V and 2 from J, leaving 13 bases between them.